This TCR beta chain was profiled in a study of CD8+ T cells in alopecia areata. Study context: Patients took tofacitinib for 6 to 18 months, followed by 6 drug-free months. General study results and limits: More clonal than normal scalp was lesional scalp, particularly alopecia totalis/universalis.

After isolation, RNA underwent reverse transcription to generate cDNA as the sequencing template. Only in-frame clones appear in the TCRdb table, and some are missing; sequencing was by immunoSEQ multiplex PCR. The data contain about 190,000 clones, 60% of them singletons. The ends were cut back, 8 bases at V and 6 bases at J, with 14 bases in the middle. The germline V gene encodes CDR1 SNHLY and CDR2 FYNNEI. The CDR3 length is 13 residues. Treatment here: oral pan-JAK inhibitor, 5-10 mg twice daily. Both CD4+ and CD8+ T cells were separated by sorting PBMCs. Details on this clone: Its antigen remains unknown.

The sample in question was CD4+ T cells sorted from blood, obtained at week 4, from a patient treated with tofacitinib. This receptor was taken from a human donor with alopecia areata. This chain uses TRBV2 with TRBJ2-1; the D is unclear. CDR3 residues: CASGVDHGNEQFF. As DNA, the CDR3 is TGTGCCAGCGGGGTAGACCACGGCAATGAGCAGTTCTTC.